The 12 T cell receptor beta chains given below trace back to one sample, sequenced in a study of blood T cell repertoires in COVID-19. Method: immunoSEQ multiplex PCR; TCRdb's copy keeps in-frame clones and lacks some. There are approximately 150,000 clones in the sample; roughly 80% occur only once, and over 15% lies in the top ten. Material: peripheral blood. These receptors originate from a man aged 50 to 60 with acute or convalescent COVID-19.

This rearrangement joins TRBV30 to TRBJ2-2; D gene unclear. This CDR3 spans 12 amino acids. Per germline, CDR1 GTSNPN and CDR2 SVGIG (reference sequence). Between the trimmed V and J ends, which lost 2 bases and 6 bases, there was a span of 7 bases. As DNA, the CDR3 is TGTGCCTGGAGTATCGGGTCCGGGGAGCTGTTTTTT. Protein sequence: CAWSIGSGELFF.

The chain has TRBV19 and TRBJ2-1; TRBD2 is a possible D gene (6 bases). Trimming removed 0 bases from V and 11 bases from J, with 11 bases in between. CDR1 and CDR2 (germline): LNHDA, SQIVND (reference sequence). The CDR3 runs 13 residues. DNA for the CDR3: TGTGCCAGTAGTATAGATTGGAGGGAACAGCAGTTCTTC. Its translation is CASSIDWREQQFF.

The J gene is TRBJ1-2, the V gene TRBV29-1; 9 bases line up with TRBD1. CDR3 length equals 14 residues. V was pared by 8 bases and J by 7 bases, with 14 bases of the junction left unmatched. Germline V gives CDR1 SQVTM, CDR2 ANQGSEA. In nucleotides, the CDR3 is TGCAGCCCTCGTCGGGACAGGGAATGGGGTGGCTACACCTTC. Encoded protein: CSPRRDREWGGYTF.

This clone has more than one count but fewer than ten. The chain combines TRBV24-1 with TRBJ1-3; 11 nucleotides match TRBD1. Germline-derived CDR1 and CDR2 are KGHDR and SFDVKD. After removal of 5 bases from V and 7 bases from J, the junction contained 15 bases not matched to a gene. The CDR3 totals 18 residues. The CDR3 is CATSVWTGGGEPLNTIYF. The CDR3 coding sequence is TGTGCCACCAGTGTCTGGACAGGGGGCGGCGAGCCCTTGAACACCATATATTTT.

This chain links TRBV13 with TRBJ2-6; 7 bases agree with TRBD1. Losses at the gene ends were 5 bases for V and 0 bases for J; bases not matched to a gene: 10. CDR3 length equals 18 residues. The germline V gene has CDR1 PRHDT and CDR2 FYEKMQ (reference sequence). The CDR3 protein is CASSPRTGTTSGANVLTF. The CDR3, as DNA: TGTGCCAGCAGCCCCAGGACAGGCACCACCTCTGGGGCCAACGTCCTGACTTTC.

This clone was counted ten times or more. At the DNA level, this CDR3 is encoded by other sequences in the same sample as well. V and J are TRBV2 and TRBJ2-7; D gene uncertain. Germline lookup yields CDR1 SNHLY and CDR2 FYNNEI. Deletions cut 6 bases from V and 0 bases from J, with 6 bases between. The CDR3 spans 12 residues. The CDR3 nucleotides are TGTGCCAGCAGACCGAGCTCCTACGAGCAGTACTTC. Its translation is CASRPSSYEQYF.

The genes are TRBV7-8 and TRBJ1-2; D is undetermined. V lost 0 bases and J 0 bases, leaving 17 bases between the germline ends. The germline V gene encodes CDR1 SGHVS and CDR2 FQNEAQ. CDR3 length equals 18 residues. For the CDR3, the DNA is TGTGCCAGCAGCTTAGCTCCGGGAGTAAGGGCTTCTAACTATGGCTACACCTTC. Residues: CASSLAPGVRASNYGYTF.

CDR3 nucleotides: TGTGCCAGCAGCTCGATCCGGACTAGCGGGCCGAGCACAGATACGCAGTATTTT. It yields the protein CASSSIRTSGPSTDTQYF. The chain employs TRBV3-1 (or the pseudogene TRBV3-2) and TRBJ2-3, with TRBD2 matching 11 bases. Germline V gives CDR1 LGHDT, CDR2 YNNKEL (reference sequence). The V gene end was trimmed by 5 bases and the J gene end by 0 bases; junction bases not matched to a gene: 10. This CDR3 is 18 amino acids long.

J is TRBJ2-3 and V is TRBV7-3; D perhaps matches TRBD2 (6 bases). Germline assignment: CDR1 SGHTA and CDR2 FQGTGA. This CDR3 is built from 15 residues. Deletions cut 4 bases from V and 3 bases from J, with 14 bases between. The CDR3 loop reads CASSSVAGGTDTQYF. As DNA, the CDR3 is TGTGCCAGCAGCTCGGTGGCTGGGGGGACAGATACGCAGTATTTT. Looking up the rest from reference TRBV7-3 and TRBJ2-3 gives the full variable domain: GAGVSQTPSNKVTEKGKYVELRCDPISGHTALYWYRQSLGQGPEFLIYFQGTGAADDSGLPNDRFFAVRPEGSVSTLKIQRTERGDSAVYLCASSSVAGGTDTQYFGPGTRLTVL.

This chain connects TRBV30 to TRBJ1-2, with D tentatively TRBD1 (6 bases). The CDR3 totals 13 residues. Trimming removed 2 bases from V and 5 bases from J, with 12 bases in between. Germline CDR1 and CDR2: GTSNPN and SVGIG (reference sequence). In DNA form, the CDR3 reads TGTGCCTGGAGTATGGGAGGGGGGTATGGCTACACCTTC. As protein: CAWSMGGGYGYTF.

The chain has TRBV13 and TRBJ2-7; 7 bases are shared with TRBD1. The J segment lost 1 base and the V segment lost 5 bases, leaving 5 bases of the junction unmatched. The CDR3 extends over 14 amino acids. Germline CDR1 PRHDT, CDR2 FYEKMQ (reference sequence). In DNA form, the CDR3 reads TGTGCCAGCAGCACACCGGGACAGTCCTACGAGCAGTACTTC. This sequence encodes CASSTPGQSYEQYF.

This clone occurred once. CDR3 region: CASSSRTGRERDTQYF. In DNA form, the CDR3 reads TGTGCCAGCAGCTCCCGGACAGGGAGGGAAAGAGATACGCAGTATTTT. The rearrangement links TRBV7-6 to TRBJ2-3, with a possible D match to TRBD1 (8 bases). Per germline, CDR1 SGHVS and CDR2 FNYEAQ. The CDR3 totals 16 residues. The ends were cut back, 4 bases at V and 5 bases at J, with 19 bases in the middle.